This TCR beta chain was sequenced for a study of CD8+ T cells in alopecia areata. Germline CDR1 MNHEY, CDR2 SMNVEV (reference sequence). Deletions cut 3 bases from V and 6 bases from J, with 11 bases between. The CDR3 totals 13 residues. This clone has only a few counts. The antigen remains undetermined. The treatment here: oral pan-JAK inhibitor, 5-10 mg twice daily. It was from alopecia areata patients that lesional scalp punch biopsies and peripheral blood were collected. RNA extraction and reverse transcription yielded cDNA as sequencing template. Measured with immunoSEQ multiplex PCR; TCRdb has only the in-frame clones, and not every one. The data contain 270,000 or so clones, roughly 50% of them singletons. The study's findings and limits: Compared with mice, patients displayed less clear TCR sharing, possibly for HLA-related reasons. Amid tofacitinib therapy, many expanded lesional clones stayed present in scalp and blood.

The TCR originated in a human donor with alopecia areata. This chain links TRBV27 with TRBJ1-2; D ambiguous. Material: CD4+ T cells sorted from blood, obtained at week 24, from a patient treated with tofacitinib. The CDR3 is CASSLGRENGYTF. The CDR3 DNA follows: TGTGCCAGCAGTTTGGGGAGGGAGAATGGCTACACCTTC.